This TCR beta chain was profiled in a study of blood T cell repertoires in COVID-19. As for the study in general: Italy, Spain and the United States were the sources of the convalescent and acute COVID-19 samples. T cells, B-cell-depleted T cells, or PBMCs supplied cDNA or gDNA.

Original processing notes: Estimates of nucleated cell counts were drawn from the amplification of reference gene primers. Sequenced by immunoSEQ multiplex PCR; TCRdb stores in-frame clones only, minus some. That table gives V, J and clone size, and the DNA gave D and trimming. The sample lists 200,000 or so clones, approximately 83% seen once, with about 10% in the top ten. Germline V lookup: CDR1 KGHSH, CDR2 LQKENI. The V and J ends lost 6 bases and 10 bases respectively, with 19 bases between them. The CDR3 has 15 amino acids. The sequence was collected from a human donor with active or convalescent COVID-19. The donor label of this sample is uncertain. The J gene is TRBJ1-6, the V gene TRBV18, with TRBD1 as a possible D gene (6 bases). Sequencing was carried out using peripheral blood. CDR3 sequence reads: CASSPGGGGESPLHF. In DNA form, the CDR3 reads TGTGCCAGCTCCCCGGGGGGAGGGGGTGAGTCACCCCTCCACTTT.